The next 30 T cell receptor beta chains were all read from a single sample in a study of blood T cell repertoires in COVID-19. The assay was immunoSEQ multiplex PCR, and TCRdb's table has in-frame clones only and misses some. The sample lists some 120,000 clones; roughly 91% were seen once. Sequences were obtained from peripheral blood. Receptors were obtained from a human donor with acute or convalescent COVID-19. The donor label of this sample is uncertain.

This clone was picked up one time. The chain has TRBV18 and TRBJ1-1; tentative D call: TRBD1 (5 bases). There are 16 residues in the CDR3. CDR1 and CDR2 from the germline V gene are KGHSH and LQKENI. The V and J ends lost 0 bases and 0 bases respectively, with 11 bases between them. CDR3 nucleotides: TGTGCCAGCTCACCACCTGACACAGGTATGAACACTGAAGCTTTCTTT. It translates to CASSPPDTGMNTEAFF.

This clone has more than one count but fewer than ten. The chain couples TRBV28 to TRBJ2-7; maybe TRBD2 (5 bases). The CDR3 runs to 12 residues. Germline CDR1 MDHEN, CDR2 SYDVKM. V was trimmed by 6 bases and J by 2 bases, leaving 8 bases between them. The CDR3 protein is CASSLGTYEQYF. The CDR3 nucleotides read TGTGCCAGCAGCCTCGGGACCTACGAGCAGTACTTC.

This chain connects TRBV7-9 to TRBJ2-5; 13 nucleotides align to TRBD2. The CDR3 is made up of 17 amino acids. Looked up from germline, CDR1 is SEHNR and CDR2 is FQNEAQ (reference sequence). V shed 5 bases, J shed 1 base, and the junction held 7 bases outside the gene matches. The CDR3 bases are TGTGCCAGCAGCGGACTAGCGGGGGCCCGGATCCAAGAGACCCAGTACTTC. This encodes CASSGLAGARIQETQYF.

V is TRBV28 and J is TRBJ2-4; D may be TRBD2 (6 bases). The CDR3 is 15 amino acids. Germline V gives CDR1 MDHEN, CDR2 SYDVKM. Deletions cut 2 bases from V and 1 base from J, with 9 bases between. Here the CDR3 DNA reads TGTGCCAGCAGTTTAGGAGGGACCGCCAAAAACATTCAGTACTTC. This gives the protein CASSLGGTAKNIQYF.

This rearrangement joins TRBV5-1 to TRBJ2-1, with 10 bases lining up with TRBD1. The CDR3 length is 17 residues. V was clipped by 1 base and J by 9 bases; unmatched bases: 13. CDR1 is SGHRS, CDR2 YFSETQ, per germline. CDR3 bases: TGCGCCAGCAGCTTGACTCGACAGGGGGCTGCAGGTAGTGAGCAGTTCTTC. Translating gives CASSLTRQGAAGSEQFF.

This chain joins TRBV5-1 and TRBJ2-5; 10 bases line up with TRBD2. V trimming: 5 bases; J trimming: 5 bases; junction bases outside the gene matches: 18. Germline CDR1 and CDR2: SGHRS and YFSETQ. The CDR3 has 18 residues. The CDR3: CASSSMASGSGGWETQYF. CDR3 in DNA: TGCGCCAGCAGTTCGATGGCTAGCGGGAGTGGTGGTTGGGAGACCCAGTACTTC.

The CDR3 loop is CASSFAGAATNEKLFF. The CDR3 DNA follows: TGTGCCAGCAGTTTTGCGGGGGCTGCAACTAATGAAAAACTGTTTTTT. This rearrangement joins TRBV28 to TRBJ1-4, with a weak D call TRBD1 (6 bases). V dropped 3 bases and J dropped 0 bases, with 11 bases sitting between them. The CDR3 is 16 amino acids. Germline V gives CDR1 MDHEN, CDR2 SYDVKM.

This chain joins TRBV28 and TRBJ2-7, with 9 nucleotides matching TRBD2. The CDR3 is made up of 14 amino acids. Germline V gives CDR1 MDHEN, CDR2 SYDVKM. The V gene end was trimmed by 4 bases and the J gene end by 3 bases; junction bases not matched to a gene: 4. CDR3 coding DNA: TGTGCCAGCAGTTCCTTAGCGGGAGTCTACGAGCAGTACTTC. Translating gives CASSSLAGVYEQYF.

The genes are TRBV11-2 and TRBJ1-6, with 10 bases aligning to TRBD1. CDR3 length equals 15 residues. CDR1 and CDR2 from the germline V gene are SGHAT and FQNNGV. V shed 5 bases, J shed 10 bases, and the junction held 8 bases outside the gene matches. CDR3 sequence: CASSQTGTGESPLHF. CDR3 sequence (DNA): TGTGCCAGCAGCCAAACCGGGACAGGGGAATCACCCCTCCACTTT.

V usage is TRBV30 and J usage is TRBJ1-5; no clear D. Germline V gene sequence: CDR1 GTSNPN, CDR2 SVGIG (reference sequence). The ends were cut back, 0 bases at V and 5 bases at J, with 8 bases in the middle. This CDR3 is 13 amino acids long. CDR3 bases: TGTGCCTGGAGTGTAACGAGGTATCAGCCCCAGCATTTT. Translated: CAWSVTRYQPQHF.

This clone has only a few counts. The gene calls are TRBV24-1 and TRBJ1-5, with D uncertain. Germline CDR1 and CDR2: KGHDR and SFDVKD. The V gene lost 5 bases and the J gene lost 0 bases, with 13 bases spanning the gap. The CDR3 has 16 amino acids. The CDR3 is CATSGKEANSNQPQHF. In DNA form, the CDR3 reads TGTGCCACCAGTGGAAAGGAGGCGAATAGCAATCAGCCCCAGCATTTT.

V usage is TRBV13 and J usage is TRBJ2-1; D perhaps matches TRBD1 (6 bases). The germline V and J ends were trimmed by 0 bases and 9 bases, with 12 bases remaining between them. Germline loops: CDR1 PRHDT, CDR2 FYEKMQ (reference sequence). This CDR3 comprises 14 residues. The CDR3 region is CASSLGAGAVEQFF. In nucleotides, the CDR3 is TGTGCCAGCAGCTTAGGAGCAGGGGCGGTTGAGCAGTTCTTC.

V is TRBV19 and J is TRBJ1-6; TRBD1 might be the D (5 bases). Trimming took 5 bases from V and 10 from J, leaving 15 bases between them. Germline CDR1 reads LNHDA; CDR2 reads SQIVND (reference sequence). The CDR3 contains 14 residues. The CDR3 is CASSAQGFGSPLHF. CDR3 sequence (DNA): TGTGCCAGTAGTGCGCAGGGCTTTGGGTCACCCCTCCACTTT.

This sequence joins TRBV28 and TRBJ1-2; TRBD1 might be the D (5 bases). V shed 4 bases and J shed 0 bases, with 12 bases lying between them. This CDR3 has 15 amino acids. Germline V lookup: CDR1 MDHEN, CDR2 SYDVKM. The CDR3 here is CASSSTGYPNYGYTF. As DNA, the CDR3 is TGTGCCAGCAGTTCTACAGGATATCCTAACTATGGCTACACCTTC.

The chain combines TRBV11-3 with TRBJ1-4; D is perhaps TRBD1 (5 bases). V lost 0 bases and J 3 bases, leaving 14 bases between the germline ends. Looked up from germline, CDR1 is SGHNT and CDR2 is YENEEA. This CDR3 spans 17 amino acids. The CDR3 sequence: CASSLDRRGSSNEKLFF. The CDR3 nucleotides read TGTGCCAGCAGCTTAGACCGCCGGGGGTCCTCTAATGAAAAACTGTTTTTT.

The chain couples TRBV27 to TRBJ2-1, with 9 bases lining up with TRBD2. V lost 4 bases to trimming and J lost 8 bases; unmatched junction nucleotides: 6. This CDR3 is built from 14 residues. Germline lookup yields CDR1 MNHEY and CDR2 SMNVEV (reference sequence). CDR3 nucleotide sequence: TGTGCCAGCAGTTATCTAGCGGGGTTGCATGAGCAGTTCTTC. Residues: CASSYLAGLHEQFF.

This clone was detected a few times. The chain links TRBV4-3 to TRBJ1-1; TRBD1 is a possible D gene (5 bases). V gave up 4 bases and J gave up 5 bases, with 11 bases separating them. There are 13 residues in the CDR3. CDR1 and CDR2 from the germline V gene are LGHNA and YSLEER. The CDR3 nucleotides read TGCGCCAGCAGCCTTTTCCGGGGGACTGAAGCTTTCTTT. Translating gives CASSLFRGTEAFF.

V gene TRBV7-2 combines with J gene TRBJ2-4; perhaps TRBD1 as D (5 bases). Germline CDR1 is SGHTA and CDR2 is FQGNSA. The V end was cut by 0 bases, the J end by 5 bases, with 11 bases between. The CDR3 is 15 amino acids. The CDR3 protein is CASSLAAGPENIQYF. CDR3 DNA sequence: TGTGCCAGCAGCTTAGCAGCAGGGCCGGAAAACATTCAGTACTTC.

This rearrangement joins TRBV7-2 to TRBJ1-3, with 8 bases matching TRBD1. The CDR3 has 15 residues. The germline CDR1 and CDR2 sequences are SGHTA and FQGNSA. The trim removed 5 bases at V and 6 bases at J, leaving 9 bases unmatched. In nucleotides, the CDR3 is TGTGCCAGCAGCACCTTCGACAGGGGTGAAAACACCATATATTTT. Its protein is CASSTFDRGENTIYF. The whole variable domain, remainder taken from reference TRBV7-2 and TRBJ1-3, is GAGVSQSPSNKVTEKGKDVELRCDPISGHTALYWYRQSLGQGLEFLIYFQGNSAPDKSGLPSDRFSAERTGGSVSTLTIQRTQQEDSAVYLCASSTFDRGENTIYFGEGSWLTVV.

The chain carries TRBV11-2 and TRBJ2-1; D is possibly TRBD1 (5 bases). V was pared by 5 bases and J by 6 bases, with 14 bases between. CDR1 and CDR2 (germline): SGHAT, FQNNGV. The CDR3 has 14 amino acids. The CDR3: CASSPPQRGNEQFF. CDR3 coding DNA: TGTGCCAGCAGCCCGCCCCAAAGGGGCAATGAGCAGTTCTTC.

The V and J genes are TRBV2 and TRBJ1-5, with TRBD1 matching 10 bases. The CDR3 covers 15 residues. V shed 4 bases, J shed 6 bases, and the junction held 6 bases outside the gene matches. Germline lookup yields CDR1 SNHLY and CDR2 FYNNEI. CDR3 in DNA: TGTGCCAGCAGTGTTGGACAGGGGGGTGCTCAGCCCCAGCATTTT. Translated, it gives CASSVGQGGAQPQHF.

This clone was found once. The rearrangement joins TRBV2 to TRBJ2-7, with D tentatively TRBD2 (6 bases). With 3 bases removed from V and 3 bases from J, the gap between germline ends came to 15 bases. From germline, CDR1 is SNHLY and CDR2 FYNNEI. This CDR3 is 15 amino acids long. CDR3 loop: CASSDAGSNYYEQYF. The CDR3 DNA sequence: TGTGCCAGCAGTGATGCGGGATCAAACTACTACGAGCAGTACTTC.

V gene TRBV9 combines with J gene TRBJ2-5; TRBD1 matches 9 bases. This CDR3 region has 19 residues. Germline values: CDR1 SGDLS, CDR2 YYNGEE. V shed 3 bases and J 1 base; nucleotides not matched to a gene: 16. This CDR3 is CASSALPGTGSTTQETQYF. CDR3 nucleotide sequence: TGTGCCAGCAGCGCGCTACCAGGGACAGGGTCGACTACCCAAGAGACCCAGTACTTC.

The V call is TRBV9, the J call TRBJ2-5, with 9 bases lining up with TRBD1. The CDR3 is 15 amino acids. The germline V gene has CDR1 SGDLS and CDR2 YYNGEE. Trimming at V came to 0 bases and at J to 5 bases, leaving 5 bases not matched to a gene. The chain's CDR3 is CASSVDTGGRETQYF. As DNA, the CDR3 is TGTGCCAGCAGCGTAGACACAGGGGGCCGGGAGACCCAGTACTTC.

This rearrangement joins TRBV4-3 to TRBJ2-1; 11 nucleotides align to TRBD1. The V gene end was trimmed by 3 bases and the J gene end by 0 bases; junction bases not matched to a gene: 1. The CDR3 is 16 residues long. Germline V gene data show CDR1 as LGHNA and CDR2 as YSLEER. CDR3 in DNA: TGCGCCAGCAGCCACGGACAGGGGGCCTCCTACAATGAGCAGTTCTTC. As protein: CASSHGQGASYNEQFF.

The rearrangement joins TRBV19 to TRBJ1-5, with 8 bases fitting TRBD1. Per the germline V gene, CDR1 is LNHDA and CDR2 is SQIVND (reference sequence). The CDR3 length is 15 residues. The ends lost 6 bases at V and 6 bases at J; junction bases unmatched: 10. Here the CDR3 reads CASRRDQGAGQPQHF. In DNA, the CDR3 is TGTGCCAGTAGACGCGACCAGGGGGCAGGTCAGCCCCAGCATTTT.

The chain recombines TRBV19 with TRBJ1-5; 8 nucleotides align to TRBD1. The CDR3 spans 15 residues. In germline, CDR1 is LNHDA, CDR2 SQIVND (reference sequence). Trimming removed 3 bases from V and 5 bases from J; junction bases left unmatched: 6. The CDR3 loop reads CASSMRTGSDQPQHF. The CDR3 nucleotides read TGTGCCAGTAGTATGCGGACAGGGTCGGATCAGCCCCAGCATTTT.

The chain has TRBV4-1 and TRBJ2-7; the match to TRBD2 covers 13 bases. The CDR3 spans 16 residues. CDR1 MGHRA and CDR2 YSYEKL come from the germline V gene. The junction had 5 bases not matched to a gene; V was cut back by 4 bases and J by 2 bases. CDR3 loop: CASSPPGLAGAYEQYF. The DNA for the CDR3 is TGCGCCAGCAGCCCCCCCGGACTAGCGGGAGCCTACGAGCAGTACTTC.

The chain combines TRBV7-2 with TRBJ1-5; D is uncertain. The CDR3 runs to 14 residues. Germline-derived CDR1 and CDR2 are SGHTA and FQGNSA. Trimming removed 5 bases at V and 4 bases at J, with 12 bases between. The CDR3 DNA sequence: TGTGCCAGCAGCAGTGCCGGGAGTAATCAGCCCCAGCATTTT. Amino acids: CASSSAGSNQPQHF.

The chain joins TRBV7-8 to TRBJ1-5; 9 bases fit TRBD1. CDR1 is SGHVS, CDR2 FQNEAQ, per germline. The V and J ends lost 5 bases and 7 bases, in that order; junction bases with no gene match: 15. This CDR3 has 17 residues. The CDR3 is CASSRANNRGREQPQHF. The CDR3 DNA is TGTGCCAGCAGCCGAGCCAATAACAGGGGGCGGGAACAGCCCCAGCATTTT. The variable domain in full, completed from reference TRBV7-8 and TRBJ1-5, reads GAGVSQSPRYKVAKRGQDVALRCDPISGHVSLFWYQQALGQGPEFLTYFQNEAQLDKSGLPSDRFFAERPEGSVSTLKIQRTQQEDSAVYLCASSRANNRGREQPQHFGDGTRLSIL.